The 3 T cell receptor beta chains given below trace back to one sample, sequenced in a study of T cell repertoires in cytomegalovirus infection (dated by TCRdb to the late 2010s). These receptors are not linked to any known antigen. The sequencing machine was an Illumina HiSeq 1500. The public reads were reprocessed in TCRdb via fastp at Q25 and MiXCR, keeping in-frame beta chains. Identical CDR3 protein sequences are pooled into one entry, listed with their most common genes and DNA. Here the sample has approximately 300,000 distinct CDR3 sequences; around 25% occur a single time. The ten most abundant clones make up about an eighth of the sample. The sample's treatment or condition, from its label and the paper: in vitro stimulation with specific CMV peptide epitopes to enrich CMV-specific T cells. The sequenced sample was cultured PBMCs, obtained from culture after CMV antigen stimulation. These receptors all come from a human donor in good health (CMV status not recorded). Some clones in this sample may be carry-over from other donors' samples.

The chain couples TRBV7-8 to TRBJ2-7, with 7 bases identical to TRBD1. Germline V gene sequence: CDR1 SGHVS, CDR2 FQNEAQ. J gave up 7 bases and V 4 bases, and 16 bases lay outside the gene matches. This CDR3 has 16 residues. Here the CDR3 reads CASSSTNRQGSQEQYF. The CDR3 region has the DNA TGTGCCAGCAGCTCCACTAACAGACAGGGAAGTCAAGAGCAGTACTTC.

V gene TRBV15 combines with J gene TRBJ2-7; D may correspond to TRBD1 or TRBD2 (5 bases each). The germline gives CDR1 LNHNV, CDR2 YYDKDF (reference sequence). Trimming pared 0 bases from V and 4 bases from J, leaving 10 bases between. This CDR3 is 14 amino acids long. CDR3 in amino acids: CATSRDLGEYEQYV. The CDR3 DNA reads TGTGCCACCAGCAGAGATCTGGGGGAATACGAGCAGTACGTC.

This clonotype was seen ten or more times. The chain employs TRBV7-2 and TRBJ2-1; the D is unclear. Trimming shortened V by 3 bases and J by 0 bases, and 9 bases separated the two germline ends. The CDR3 has 15 residues. Germline V gene sequence: CDR1 SGHTA, CDR2 FQGNSA. CDR3 amino acids: CASSFTPSSYNEQFF. CDR3 bases: TGTGCCAGCAGCTTTACGCCGAGCTCCTACAATGAGCAGTTCTTC.